These 32 T cell receptor beta chains were all obtained from the same sample, sequenced in a study of blood T cell repertoires in COVID-19. Sequencing used immunoSEQ multiplex PCR; TCRdb keeps in-frame clones, though not all of them. Here the sample spans approximately 250,000 clones, approximately 87% being singletons. Sequencing was performed on peripheral blood. The receptors originated from a man in his sixties who had recovered from COVID-19.

The chain uses TRBV27 and TRBJ2-2, with TRBD2 matching over 7 bases. J was trimmed by 2 bases and V by 4 bases; bases with no gene match: 4. Germline V gene lookup returns CDR1 MNHEY and CDR2 SMNVEV (reference sequence). The CDR3 consists of 15 residues. CDR3 nucleotides: TGTGCCAGCAGTTCGGGACTATACAACACCGGGGAGCTGTTTTTT. Translating it yields CASSSGLYNTGELFF.

This chain links TRBV24-1 with TRBJ2-3, with TRBD2 matching 7 bases. The CDR3 length is 16 residues. V lost 0 bases to trimming and J lost 5 bases; unmatched junction nucleotides: 7. Per germline, CDR1 KGHDR and CDR2 SFDVKD. CDR3 region: CATSDLRPGEGDTQYF. CDR3 bases: TGTGCCACCAGTGATTTGCGCCCCGGGGAGGGAGATACGCAGTATTTT.

The chain links TRBV6-5 to TRBJ1-2; 7 nucleotides align to TRBD1. The CDR3 length is 13 residues. V lost 6 bases, J lost 7 bases, and 8 bases stayed unmatched. Germline CDR1 is MNHEY and CDR2 is SVGAGI. CDR3 sequence: CASRKDRVGGYTF. The CDR3 nucleotides read TGTGCCAGCAGGAAAGACAGGGTCGGTGGCTACACCTTC.

CDR3 amino acids: CASSQVGRTMNTEAFF. The CDR3 region has the DNA TGCGCCAGCAGCCAGGTAGGCAGGACAATGAACACTGAAGCTTTCTTT. The chain employs TRBV4-1 and TRBJ1-1; TRBD1 is a possible D gene (5 bases). Germline V gene data show CDR1 as MGHRA and CDR2 as YSYEKL. The CDR3 is 16 residues long. Trimming stripped 3 bases from V and 0 bases from J, with 14 bases between.

The rearrangement uses TRBV12-3 or TRBV12-4 and TRBJ1-1; TRBD1 matches 7 bases. Trimming removed 1 base from V and 7 bases from J; junction bases left unmatched: 3. CDR3 length: 13 amino acids. CDR3 sequence: CASSLGNRGEAFF. Written as DNA, the CDR3 is TGTGCCAGCAGTTTAGGAAACAGGGGTGAAGCTTTCTTT.

The V gene is TRBV7-2, the J gene TRBJ1-5; 10 bases align to TRBD1. The CDR3 sequence is 14 residues long. Germline V gene lookup returns CDR1 SGHTA and CDR2 FQGNSA. V shed 1 base, J shed 6 bases, and the junction held 0 bases outside the gene matches. CDR3: CASSLGDRGQPQHF. CDR3 DNA sequence: TGTGCCAGCAGCTTAGGGGACAGGGGTCAGCCCCAGCATTTT.

This chain connects TRBV28 to TRBJ1-2; 8 bases are shared with TRBD1. Germline V lookup: CDR1 MDHEN, CDR2 SYDVKM. This CDR3 contains 13 residues. The V gene end was trimmed by 6 bases and the J gene end by 12 bases; junction bases not matched to a gene: 12. The CDR3, as DNA: TGTGCCAGCAGGAGTACCGGGACAGGTATCCACACCTTC. This gives the protein CASRSTGTGIHTF.

The chain has TRBV19 and TRBJ1-1, with D possibly matching TRBD1 (5 bases). Trimming left V 9 bases short and J 3 bases short, with 20 bases between. The germline V gene encodes CDR1 LNHDA and CDR2 SQIVND (reference sequence). This CDR3 spans 15 amino acids. Here the CDR3 reads CASQTIGVEDTEAFF. CDR3 coding DNA: TGTGCCAGCCAAACGATAGGGGTTGAAGACACTGAAGCTTTCTTT.

Written as DNA, the CDR3 is TGTGCCTGGAGTGTACTAGGGACAGGCCGAATCCATAACTATGGCTACACCTTC. This codes for CAWSVLGTGRIHNYGYTF. The rearrangement links TRBV30 to TRBJ1-2; 8 bases match TRBD1. Trimming removed 0 bases from V and 1 base from J; junction bases left unmatched: 13. The germline V gene has CDR1 GTSNPN and CDR2 SVGIG (reference sequence). The CDR3 runs to 18 residues. Full variable domain (remainder filled in from reference TRBV30 and TRBJ1-2): SQTIHQWPATLVQPVGSPLSLECTVEGTSNPNLYWYRQAAGRGLQLLFYSVGIGQISSEVPQNLSASRPQDRQFILSSKKLLLSDSGFYLCAWSVLGTGRIHNYGYTFGSGTRLTVV.

This chain joins TRBV4-1 and TRBJ2-1; 8 bases map to TRBD1. Losses at the gene ends were 3 bases for V and 8 bases for J; bases not matched to a gene: 6. The V gene's germline CDR1 is MGHRA and CDR2 YSYEKL. This CDR3 has 14 residues. CDR3 amino acids: CASSHPDRAHEQFF. Written as DNA, the CDR3 is TGCGCCAGCAGCCACCCGGACAGGGCACATGAGCAGTTCTTC.

V gene TRBV15 combines with J gene TRBJ2-3; D is perhaps TRBD1 (6 bases). Trimming took 1 base from V and 0 from J, leaving 14 bases between them. In germline, CDR1 is LNHNV, CDR2 YYDKDF (reference sequence). This CDR3 comprises 17 residues. Written as DNA, the CDR3 is TGTGCCACCAGCAGAGGCGAGACAGGACGAAGCACAGATACGCAGTATTTT. It specifies CATSRGETGRSTDTQYF.

This chain links TRBV2 with TRBJ2-3, with TRBD2 matching 7 bases. The V gene's germline CDR1 is SNHLY and CDR2 FYNNEI. The V and J ends lost 0 bases and 4 bases, in that order; junction bases with no gene match: 7. The CDR3 has 16 amino acids. This CDR3 reads CASSEALLAGADTQYF. As DNA, the CDR3 is TGTGCCAGCAGTGAAGCGCTTCTTGCGGGAGCAGATACGCAGTATTTT.

This chain joins TRBV28 and TRBJ1-4, with D perhaps matching TRBD1 (5 bases). V was shortened by 3 bases and J by 0 bases, with 8 bases between the two germline ends. CDR1 is MDHEN and CDR2 is SYDVKM in the germline V gene. The CDR3 length is 15 residues. CDR3 region: CASSFGGATNEKLFF. CDR3 bases: TGTGCCAGCAGTTTTGGAGGGGCAACTAATGAAAAACTGTTTTTT.

The chain employs TRBV6-5 and TRBJ1-1, with TRBD1 identical over 10 bases. Trimming took 2 bases from V and 7 from J; bases not matched to a gene: 1. CDR1 MNHEY and CDR2 SVGAGI come from the germline V gene. The CDR3 is 13 residues long. CDR3 nucleotide sequence: TGTGCCAGCAGTTACCGGGACAGGGGTGAAGCTTTCTTT. Translating gives CASSYRDRGEAFF.

The rearrangement joins TRBV7-6 to TRBJ2-5; perhaps TRBD2 as D (6 bases). V lost 1 base, J lost 1 base, and 10 bases lay in between. The CDR3 spans 15 residues. Germline CDR1 and CDR2: SGHVS and FNYEAQ. In nucleotides, the CDR3 is TGTGCCAGCAGCTTAGTCCTGACTAGCCAAGAGACCCAGTACTTC. It translates to CASSLVLTSQETQYF.

This clone was observed a few times. The V and J genes are TRBV6-5 and TRBJ1-1; D not certain. Per germline, CDR1 MNHEY and CDR2 SVGAGI. Trimming stripped 4 bases from V and 7 bases from J, with 13 bases between. CDR3 length: 13 amino acids. The CDR3: CASSLAQQGEAFF. In DNA, the CDR3 is TGTGCCAGCAGTTTAGCTCAGCAAGGTGAAGCTTTCTTT.

The V gene is TRBV24-1, the J gene TRBJ1-1; tentative D call: TRBD1 (6 bases). The CDR3 sequence is 16 residues long. V shed 0 bases and J shed 6 bases, with 16 bases lying between them. The germline V gene encodes CDR1 KGHDR and CDR2 SFDVKD. The CDR3 coding sequence is TGTGCCACCAGTGATTTGTCGGCAGGGCGACAGGCTGAAGCTTTCTTT. This translates into CATSDLSAGRQAEAFF.

This clone showed up just a few times. The chain employs TRBV19 and TRBJ1-1; possible D gene TRBD1, 5 bases. Germline V lookup: CDR1 LNHDA, CDR2 SQIVND (reference sequence). V was trimmed by 3 bases and J by 3 bases, leaving 11 bases between them. The CDR3 is 14 amino acids. DNA of the CDR3: TGTGCCAGTAGTATCGGCGGGGCCCACACTGAAGCTTTCTTT. It yields the protein CASSIGGAHTEAFF.

The chain couples TRBV4-1 to TRBJ2-7, with D unresolved. This CDR3 comprises 13 residues. V gave up 0 bases and J gave up 6 bases, with 9 bases separating them. CDR1 and CDR2 (germline): MGHRA, YSYEKL. The chain's CDR3 is CASSQDPGREQYF. The CDR3 DNA follows: TGCGCCAGCAGCCAAGATCCAGGCCGCGAGCAGTACTTC.

This clone was recorded only once. This rearrangement joins TRBV7-8 to TRBJ1-6, with 8 nucleotides matching TRBD1. The V gene's germline CDR1 is SGHVS and CDR2 FQNEAQ. CDR3 size: 16 residues. V dropped 2 bases and J dropped 10; count of bases not matched to a gene: 10. CDR3 nucleotide sequence: TGTGCCAGCAGCTTACGGTGGACAGGGTTAGGGTCACCCCTCCACTTT. Protein: CASSLRWTGLGSPLHF.

This rearrangement joins TRBV14 to TRBJ1-2; no clear D gene. The CDR3 totals 12 residues. Trimming shortened V by 3 bases and J by 7 bases, and 9 bases separated the two germline ends. Germline CDR1 reads SGHDN; CDR2 reads FVKESK. CDR3 sequence (DNA): TGTGCCAGCAGCCAGATGACTAGTGGCTACACCTTC. Its protein product is CASSQMTSGYTF.

This clone was observed a few times. The gene calls are TRBV10-3 and TRBJ1-5; D might be TRBD1 (6 bases). Between the trimmed V and J ends, which lost 6 bases and 1 base, there was a span of 7 bases. Germline V gives CDR1 ENHRY, CDR2 SYGVKD. This CDR3 spans 13 amino acids. The CDR3 loop reads CAIRGQSNQPQHF. Written as DNA, the CDR3 is TGTGCCATCAGAGGACAGAGCAATCAGCCCCAGCATTTT.

This clone was seen just once. This sequence joins TRBV27 and TRBJ1-1, with D unclear. Trimming shortened V by 5 bases and J by 1 base, and 11 bases separated the two germline ends. This CDR3 contains 14 residues. The germline CDR1 and CDR2 sequences are MNHEY and SMNVEV (reference sequence). CDR3 protein: CASSPRWSNTEAFF. Here the CDR3 DNA reads TGTGCCAGCAGTCCCAGGTGGTCGAACACTGAAGCTTTCTTT.

The rearrangement links TRBV7-2 to TRBJ2-3, with 13 bases lining up with TRBD2. The CDR3 length is 16 residues. Germline lookup yields CDR1 SGHTA and CDR2 FQGNSA. Trimming at V came to 5 bases and at J to 4 bases, leaving 6 bases not matched to a gene. DNA for the CDR3: TGTGCCAGCAGCCCCCGGACTAGCGGGGGCTCAGATACGCAGTATTTT. It yields the protein CASSPRTSGGSDTQYF. The variable domain in full, with the rest retrieved from reference TRBV7-2 and TRBJ2-3, is GAGVSQSPSNKVTEKGKDVELRCDPISGHTALYWYRQSLGQGLEFLIYFQGNSAPDKSGLPSDRFSAERTGGSVSTLTIQRTQQEDSAVYLCASSPRTSGGSDTQYFGPGTRLTVL.

This chain joins TRBV5-1 and TRBJ2-6; perhaps TRBD2 as D (5 bases). Per the germline V gene, CDR1 is SGHRS and CDR2 is YFSETQ. The CDR3 extends over 16 amino acids. Trimming pared 0 bases from V and 0 bases from J, leaving 7 bases between. CDR3 coding DNA: TGCGCCAGCAGCTTGGGACTAATCTCTGGGGCCAACGTCCTGACTTTC. Amino acid sequence: CASSLGLISGANVLTF.

CDR3 sequence (DNA): TGTGCCACCAGCAAGGCCGGAGGGCTGCACAATGAGCAGTTCTTC. Protein product: CATSKAGGLHNEQFF. The chain carries TRBV15 and TRBJ2-1; D perhaps matches TRBD2 (6 bases). V was trimmed by 4 bases and J by 5 bases, leaving 15 bases between them. The CDR3 runs 15 residues. CDR1 is LNHNV, CDR2 YYDKDF, per germline (reference sequence).

The CDR3 spells CASTFTSGAETQYF. In DNA, the CDR3 is TGTGCCAGCACCTTTACATCAGGGGCCGAGACCCAGTACTTC. The chain is built from TRBV6-5 and TRBJ2-5; D is perhaps TRBD1 (6 bases). The CDR3 is 14 amino acids. V was pared by 7 bases and J by 5 bases, with 17 bases between. The germline gives CDR1 MNHEY, CDR2 SVGAGI.

This clone appeared a few times. The V gene is TRBV28, the J gene TRBJ2-7; TRBD1 matches 10 bases. This CDR3 is built from 18 residues. With V trimmed by 5 bases and J by 1 base, 14 bases remained unmatched. The germline V gene encodes CDR1 MDHEN and CDR2 SYDVKM. The CDR3 DNA reads as TGTGCCAGCAGTCCCCAGGGGCTGGGACAGGGGAATTCCTACGAGCAGTACTTC. Translating gives CASSPQGLGQGNSYEQYF.

The chain couples TRBV27 to TRBJ2-7; D is perhaps TRBD1 (6 bases). Germline V gene sequence: CDR1 MNHEY, CDR2 SMNVEV (reference sequence). Trimming took off 4 bases at V and 1 base at J, with 14 bases between the two ends. The CDR3 loop spans 15 amino acids. The chain's CDR3 is CASSSPGQISYEQYF. CDR3 DNA: TGTGCCAGCAGTTCACCCGGACAGATATCCTACGAGCAGTACTTC.

The chain combines TRBV2 with TRBJ2-2, with a possible D match to TRBD2 (6 bases). The CDR3 extends over 16 amino acids. The V end was cut by 4 bases, the J end by 3 bases, with 15 bases between. The V gene's germline CDR1 is SNHLY and CDR2 FYNNEI. As DNA, the CDR3 is TGTGCCAGCAGTGGAGGGGCGGGGCGTCACACCGGGGAGCTGTTTTTT. It translates to CASSGGAGRHTGELFF.

The V call is TRBV10-3, the J call TRBJ2-1; the D gene is possibly TRBD1 (7 bases). Trimming shortened V by 2 bases and J by 8 bases, and 16 bases separated the two germline ends. CDR3 size: 15 residues. The germline V gene encodes CDR1 ENHRY and CDR2 SYGVKD. The CDR3 loop is CAISETGAGRHEQFF. CDR3 DNA sequence: TGTGCCATCAGTGAGACAGGGGCGGGGAGGCATGAGCAGTTCTTC.

Here the CDR3 DNA reads TGTGCCAGCAGCACCCGAGGGGAGCAGTTCTTC. Its protein product is CASSTRGEQFF. The rearrangement joins TRBV6-5 to TRBJ2-1; possibly TRBD2 for D (5 bases). The germline gives CDR1 MNHEY, CDR2 SVGAGI. V was cut by 6 bases and J by 10 bases, with 10 bases left in between. There are 11 residues in the CDR3.